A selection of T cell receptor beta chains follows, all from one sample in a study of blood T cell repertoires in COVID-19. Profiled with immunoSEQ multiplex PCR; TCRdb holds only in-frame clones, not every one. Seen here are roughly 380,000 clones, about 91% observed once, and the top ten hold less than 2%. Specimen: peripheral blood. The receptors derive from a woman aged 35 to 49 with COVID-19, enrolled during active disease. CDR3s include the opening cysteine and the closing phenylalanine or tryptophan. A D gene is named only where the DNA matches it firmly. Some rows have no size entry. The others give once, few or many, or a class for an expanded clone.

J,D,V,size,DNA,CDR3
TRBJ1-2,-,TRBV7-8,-,TGTGCCAGCAGCCCCTCCCTATCAGGGGACTATGGCTACACCTTC,CASSPSLSGDYGYTF
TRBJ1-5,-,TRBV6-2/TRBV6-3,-,TGTGCCAGCAGTTACCCTGGTCACGAGTCCCAGCATTTT,CASSYPGHESQHF
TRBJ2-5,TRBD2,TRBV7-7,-,TGTGCTAGCAGCTTGGAGGGACTAGCGGGAGAGACCCAGTACTTC,CASSLEGLAGETQYF
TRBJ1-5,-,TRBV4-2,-,TGTGCCAGCAGCCAAACTGGGGGGGCAGGGTGGTCAAGTAGCAATCAGCCCCAGCATTTT,CASSQTGGAGWSSSNQPQHF
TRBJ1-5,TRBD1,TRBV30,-,TGTGCCTGGACAGGGGGCAGGGAAGGTCAGCCCCAGCATTTT,CAWTGGREGQPQHF
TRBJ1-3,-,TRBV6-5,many,TGTGCCATACAGCGGAGCCCCGAAGGAAACACCATATATTTT,CAIQRSPEGNTIYF
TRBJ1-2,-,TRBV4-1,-,TGCGCCAGCAGCCAAGATATTGCCGAGGGTCACTATGGCTACACCTTC,CASSQDIAEGHYGYTF
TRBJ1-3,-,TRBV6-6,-,TGTGCCAGCAGTTACACCAGGGAATTAAACACCATATATTTT,CASSYTRELNTIYF
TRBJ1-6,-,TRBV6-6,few,TGTGCCAGCAGTCCAGACACGACAGCCAATTCACCCCTCCACTTT,CASSPDTTANSPLHF
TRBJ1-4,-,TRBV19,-,TGTGCCAGTAGTCCTTACAGGGCAACTAATGAAAAACTGTTTTTT,CASSPYRATNEKLFF
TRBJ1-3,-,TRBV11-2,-,TGTGCCAGCAGCCAGGCGGCGGGGGCTGGAAACACCATATATTTT,CASSQAAGAGNTIYF
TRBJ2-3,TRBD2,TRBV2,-,TGTGCCAGCAGTGGGGAGCGGGGGGGCACAGATACGCAGTATTTT,CASSGERGGTDTQYF
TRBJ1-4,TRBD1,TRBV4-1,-,TGCGCCAGCAGCCCTCATCACCGGGACAGATTATCAACTAATGAAAAACTGTTTTTT,CASSPHHRDRLSTNEKLFF
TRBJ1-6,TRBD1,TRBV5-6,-,TGTGCCAGCAGCTTGGGGGGACAGCGCAATTCACCCCTCCACTTT,CASSLGGQRNSPLHF
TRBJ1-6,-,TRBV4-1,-,TGCGCCAGCAGCCCCTCGCAGGGGTATAATTCACCCCTCCACTTT,CASSPSQGYNSPLHF
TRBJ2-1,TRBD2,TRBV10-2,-,TGCGCCAGCAGCTCACAAAGATATGGGACTAGCCTCAATGAGCAGTTCTTC,CASSSQRYGTSLNEQFF
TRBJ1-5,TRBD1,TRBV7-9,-,TGTGCCAGCAGCCCTGACAGGGTCGGGAATCAGCCCCAGCATTTT,CASSPDRVGNQPQHF
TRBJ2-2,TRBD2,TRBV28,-,TGTGCCAGCAGTTTATGGGGCGGGGGGGCCACCGGGGAGCTGTTTTTT,CASSLWGGGATGELFF
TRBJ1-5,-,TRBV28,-,TGTGCCAGCAGCTCCACCCGGGGGTATAGCAATCAGCCCCAGCATTTT,CASSSTRGYSNQPQHF
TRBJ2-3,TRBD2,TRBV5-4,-,TGTGCCAGCAGCTTGAGACCCGGGACTAGCGGGAGGGCCTCAGCAGATACGCAGTATTTT,CASSLRPGTSGRASADTQYF
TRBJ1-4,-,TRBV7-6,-,TGTGCCAGCAGCTCCCCGGACCGGGGGGGTGAAAAACTGTTTTTT,CASSSPDRGGEKLFF
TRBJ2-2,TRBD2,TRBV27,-,TGTGCCAGCAGGATGAGGGGAGGGGCCGGGGAGCTGTTTTTT,CASRMRGGAGELFF
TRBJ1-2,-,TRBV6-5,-,TGTGCCAGCAGCGTGCTCTCAGGGTTTGGCTACACCTTC,CASSVLSGFGYTF
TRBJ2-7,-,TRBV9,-,TGTGCCAGCAGCGTAGGCCCTAGCGTCTCCTACGAGCAGTACTTC,CASSVGPSVSYEQYF
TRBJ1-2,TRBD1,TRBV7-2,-,TGTGCCAGCAGCTCGTCTATCACGACAGGGCCGGGGGAAGGCTACACCTTC,CASSSSITTGPGEGYTF
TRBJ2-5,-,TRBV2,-,TGTGCCAGCAGGGGAGAAGCAGAGACCCAGTACTTC,CASRGEAETQYF
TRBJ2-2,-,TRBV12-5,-,TGTGCTAGTGGTTTGTTCCTAGCTAAAGCCGGGGAGCTGTTTTTT,CASGLFLAKAGELFF
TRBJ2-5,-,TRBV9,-,TGTGCCAGCAGTAGACAGCTTACCCAAGAGACCCAGTACTTC,CASSRQLTQETQYF
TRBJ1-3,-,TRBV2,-,TGTGCCAGCAGTGAGGTGACACCCGGAAACACCATATATTTT,CASSEVTPGNTIYF
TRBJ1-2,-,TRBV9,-,TGTGCCAGCAGCGGCCCGACTTCGGGGTATGGCTACACCTTC,CASSGPTSGYGYTF
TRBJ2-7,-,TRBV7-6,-,TGTGCCAGCAGCTTCGCGGCAACCCGCGAAGCCGAGCAGTACTTC,CASSFAATREAEQYF
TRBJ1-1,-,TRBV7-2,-,TGTGCCAGCAGCTTAATGGGCGGGAAAAGCGAAGCTTTCTTT,CASSLMGGKSEAFF
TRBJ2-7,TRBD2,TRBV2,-,TGTGCCAGCAGTGAACAGGGACTAGCGGGAGACGAGCAGTACTTC,CASSEQGLAGDEQYF
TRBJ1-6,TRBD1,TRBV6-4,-,TGTGCCAGCAGGGGTGACCGGGACAGGGTGGGCTATATGCGCTCACCCCTCCACTTT,CASRGDRDRVGYMRSPLHF
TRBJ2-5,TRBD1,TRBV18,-,TGTGCCAGCTCACCAGGGAGGAGGGACAGGGTGATCGAGACCCAGTACTTC,CASSPGRRDRVIETQYF
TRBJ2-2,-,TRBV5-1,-,TGCGCCAGCAGCTTGGGGCGGGCTCAGCTCACCGGGGAGCTGTTTTTT,CASSLGRAQLTGELFF
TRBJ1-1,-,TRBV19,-,TGTGCCAGTAGTATAGGGGGCTACTTCACTGAAGCTTTCTTT,CASSIGGYFTEAFF
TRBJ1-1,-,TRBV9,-,TGTGCCAGCAGCGTAGTTGGGAGGTCGAACACTGAAGCTTTCTTT,CASSVVGRSNTEAFF
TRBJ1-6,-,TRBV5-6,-,TGTGCCAGCAGCGGAGGGACGGACCCATTTTCACCCCTCCACTTT,CASSGGTDPFSPLHF
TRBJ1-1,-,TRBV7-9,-,TGTGCCAGCAGCGGATACAGGGACACTGAAGCTTTCTTT,CASSGYRDTEAFF
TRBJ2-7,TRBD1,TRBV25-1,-,TGTGCCAGCAGTGAATCGGGACAGGGGTCCTACGAGCAGTACTTC,CASSESGQGSYEQYF